This TCR beta chain is from a study of CD8+ T cells in alopecia areata listed by TCRdb under 2018. At the level of the whole study: The treated patients took part in an open-label pilot trial in which moderate-to-severe alopecia areata was treated with oral tofacitinib at 5 to 10 mg twice daily. Tofacitinib was administered for 6 to 18 months, and 6 months of follow-up off drug were then conducted to assess delayed response and recurrence. Disease severity in treated patients was measured with the SALT score, which quantifies the percentage of affected scalp surface area. In both human patients and the C3H/HeJ mouse model, the study applied high-throughput TCRbeta sequencing to look at T cell clonal expansion in alopecia areata. On the human side, TCRbeta sequencing was run on scalp tissue and on sorted CD4+ and CD8+ peripheral blood T cells from healthy controls and from alopecia areata patients with either patchy or totalis/universalis disease. Tofacitinib-treated patients had biopsies at baseline and at 4 and 24 weeks of treatment, with a later scalp biopsy in several patients. Scalp clonality was compared across normal scalp (n=4), patchy alopecia areata scalp (n=8), and alopecia totalis/universalis scalp (n=8). RNA was obtained with the PAXgene miRNA kit for fixed scalp, the miRNeasy kit for PBMCs, and the RNeasy kit for mouse skin. TCRbeta CDR3 regions were amplified by immunoSEQ multiplex PCR using 35 Vbeta forward and 13 Jbeta reverse primers.

The library was produced with the immunoSEQ multiplex PCR assay. To provide template for TCR sequencing, every sample had RNA extracted and reverse transcribed into cDNA. SuperScript III was used to make first-strand cDNA, primed with a 2:1 mix of oligo-dT and random hexamers. A synthetic immune receptor repertoire was used to gauge amplification bias, and whatever bias remained was removed computationally. Per the authors' processing: After raw reads were preprocessed to remove errors, the CDR3 was defined following IMGT conventions as running from the conserved cysteine to phenylalanine. Clonality was calculated as 1 minus Shannon entropy normalized by log2 of the number of productive unique TCRs. Scalp TCRbeta sequences were cross-referenced with sorted blood CD4 and CD8 repertoires so that the CD4 or CD8 identity of scalp clones could be inferred. TCRdb's version of the immuneACCESS table is confined to in-frame rearrangements and falls short of the full clone set. An unresolved V gene accounts for under half of the shortfall where checked; the remainder is of unknown origin. D and trimming were read from the DNA, whereas the V and J calls and clone size are those reported in that table. Across this sample there are roughly 230,000 clones, with less than 45% seen only once. About 2.6% of the sample rests with the top ten.

In the paper's terms, the treatment or condition label means: oral pan-JAK inhibitor, 5-10 mg twice daily. Lesional scalp punch biopsies and peripheral blood were collected from alopecia areata patients. PBMCs were isolated by density centrifugation and stained for CD3, CD4 and CD8, and CD4+ and CD8+ T cells were sorted on a FACSAria. The cysteine opens and the phenylalanine closes a CDR3 of 13 amino acids. Only CDR3 DNA remains: 39 bases, in frame from the first base. V loses 2 bases, J loses 1 base, and the germline ends lie 5 bases apart. Via the germline V gene (reference sequence), CDR1 is SEHNR and CDR2 FQNEAQ. As regards this clone: There is no known antigen for this receptor. No much larger clonotype is one base removed from it; base qualities were not supplied.

Results and caveats for the whole study, not just this receptor: Because the treated cohort was small and had just a single nonresponder, larger studies are needed to establish links between baseline CD8+ expansion and response. Unlike mouse skin, where gammadelta T cells dominate, normal human skin contains resident alphabeta T cells that get sequenced too, which complicates analysis of the scalp TCR repertoire. During tofacitinib treatment, many expanded lesional clones stuck around in both scalp and blood, and this persistence may partly explain why relapse happens after treatment is stopped. Tofacitinib significantly lowered scalp clonality and the number of expanded CD8+ clones among the top 100 scalp clones. TCR sequences shared between patients were less clear than in mice, possibly partly because of HLA diversity in the patient population. Compared with normal scalp, lesional scalp had higher clonality and more expanded CD8+ clones, particularly in alopecia totalis/universalis, a pattern that suggests antigenic drive.

The material sequenced was CD4+ T cells sorted from blood, taken at approximately week 37, from a patient treated with tofacitinib. This chain joins TRBV7-9 to TRBJ1-1; the D gene is not confidently resolved. This clonotype was sampled from a human donor with alopecia areata. The DNA reads as follows: TGTGCCAGCAGCTTATCATCGAACACTGAAGCTTTCTTT. Its amino acids are CASSLSSNTEAFF. The variable domain in full, with residues beyond the CDR3 obtained from the reference TRBV7-9 and TRBJ1-1 genes, is DTGVSQNPRHKITKRGQNVTFRCDPISEHNRLYWYRQTLGQGPEFLTYFQNEAQLEKSRLLSDRFSAERPKGSFSTLEIQRTEQGDSAMYLCASSLSSNTEAFFGQGTRLTVV.